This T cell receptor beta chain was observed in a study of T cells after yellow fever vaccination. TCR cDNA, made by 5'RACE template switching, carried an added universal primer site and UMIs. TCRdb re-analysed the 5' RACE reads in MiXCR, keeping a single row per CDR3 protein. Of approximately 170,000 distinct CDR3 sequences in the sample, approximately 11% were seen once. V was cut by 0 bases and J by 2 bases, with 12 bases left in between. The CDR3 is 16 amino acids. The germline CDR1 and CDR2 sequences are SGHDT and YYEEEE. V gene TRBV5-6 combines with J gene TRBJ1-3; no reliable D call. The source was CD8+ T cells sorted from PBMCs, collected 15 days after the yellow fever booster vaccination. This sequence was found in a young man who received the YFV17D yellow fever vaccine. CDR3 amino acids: CASSLVSGTAGNTIYF. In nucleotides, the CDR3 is TGTGCCAGCAGCTTGGTGTCAGGTACCGCTGGAAACACCATATATTTT.